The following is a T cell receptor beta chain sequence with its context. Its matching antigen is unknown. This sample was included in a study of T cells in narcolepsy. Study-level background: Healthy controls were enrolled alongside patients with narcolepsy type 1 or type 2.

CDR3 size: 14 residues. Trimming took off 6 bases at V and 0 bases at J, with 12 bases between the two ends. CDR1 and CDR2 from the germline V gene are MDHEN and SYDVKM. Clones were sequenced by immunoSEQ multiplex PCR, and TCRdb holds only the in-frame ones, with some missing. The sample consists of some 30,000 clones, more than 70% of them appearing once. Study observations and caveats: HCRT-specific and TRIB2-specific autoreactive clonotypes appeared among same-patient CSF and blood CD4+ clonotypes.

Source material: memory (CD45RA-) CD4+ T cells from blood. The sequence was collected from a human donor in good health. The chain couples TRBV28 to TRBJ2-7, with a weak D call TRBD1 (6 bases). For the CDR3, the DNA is TGTGCCAGCAGAGGGACGGACAGCTCCTACGAGCAGTACTTC. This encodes CASRGTDSSYEQYF.